This is a list of T cell receptor beta chains from one sample in a study of technical replicates of blood from a few donors. Clones were read by immunoSEQ multiplex PCR, and TCRdb kept only the in-frame ones, dropping some. The data show 56,000 or so clones, about 96% seen once. Sample: PBMCs. The source is a human donor in good health. Some clones in this sample may be carry-over from other donors' samples. Each CDR3 is given with its conserved first and last residue. Each record gives: J gene, V gene, D gene, clone size, CDR3 protein, CDR3 DNA. The D gene is left open where the match is weak. Size is stated for part of the rows, as once, few or many counts, or as a class when the clone is expanded.

>TRBJ2-2|TRBV9|-|-
CASSGPSPGGELFF
TGTGCCAGCAGCGGGCCAAGTCCGGGCGGGGAGCTGTTTTTT
>TRBJ2-1|TRBV4-3|TRBD1|-
CASSPGQGPYNEQFF
TGCGCCAGCAGCCCGGGACAGGGCCCCTACAATGAGCAGTTCTTC
>TRBJ2-1|TRBV9|-|-
CASSVAEGAPYNEQFF
TGTGCCAGCAGCGTAGCCGAGGGAGCCCCCTACAATGAGCAGTTCTTC
>TRBJ1-2|TRBV7-9|-|-
CASSLVDGGPYGYTF
TGTGCCAGCAGCTTAGTGGACGGAGGACCCTATGGCTACACCTTC
>TRBJ2-1|TRBV2|TRBD2|once
CASQREYEQFF
TGTGCCAGCCAGCGGGAGTATGAGCAGTTCTTC
>TRBJ2-2|TRBV7-2|TRBD1|-
CASSLQGANTGELFF
TGTGCCAGCAGCTTACAGGGGGCGAACACCGGGGAGCTGTTTTTT
>TRBJ2-3|TRBV5-8|TRBD2|-
CASSLGTSGSTDTQYF
TGTGCCAGCAGCCTCGGGACTAGCGGGAGCACAGATACGCAGTATTTT
>TRBJ2-7|TRBV19|TRBD1|-
CASSTAPGGSYEQYF
TGTGCCAGTAGTACCGCGCCAGGGGGCTCCTACGAGCAGTACTTC
>TRBJ2-7|TRBV5-1|TRBD1|-
CASATGTGGYEQYF
TGCGCCAGCGCTACCGGGACAGGGGGCTACGAGCAGTACTTC
>TRBJ2-7|TRBV27|-|-
CASSLAGTIYEQYF
TGTGCCAGCAGTTTGGCGGGGACGATCTACGAGCAGTACTTC
>TRBJ2-5|TRBV9|-|-
CASSPLPEGTQYF
TGTGCCAGCAGCCCCCTCCCGGAGGGGACCCAGTACTTC
>TRBJ1-5|TRBV6-1|-|few
CASSDSWDTFLHF
TGTGCCAGCAGTGATTCATGGGACACCTTTTTGCATTTT
>TRBJ1-2|TRBV7-2|TRBD1|-
CASSGRDRGNYGYTF
TGTGCCAGCAGCGGAAGGGACAGGGGTAACTATGGCTACACCTTC
>TRBJ2-7|TRBV4-3|-|-
CASNQKKAVSYEQYF
TGCGCCAGCAACCAAAAGAAAGCGGTGTCCTACGAGCAGTACTTC
>TRBJ1-2|TRBV27|-|few
CASSQGQGYTF
TGTGCCAGCAGTCAAGGACAGGGCTACACCTTC
>TRBJ2-5|TRBV7-9|-|-
CASSLPPGHAQETQYF
TGTGCCAGCAGCTTGCCTCCCGGACACGCGCAAGAGACCCAGTACTTC
>TRBJ1-4|TRBV19|-|-
CASSIRRGGNEKLFF
TGTGCCAGTAGTATACGAAGGGGTGGTAATGAAAAACTGTTTTTT
>TRBJ2-1|TRBV1|-|-
CTSSQDKPGSSYNEQFF
TGCACCAGCAGCCAAGATAAACCCGGGAGCTCCTACAATGAGCAGTTCTTC
>TRBJ1-1|TRBV7-3|TRBD1|-
CASSISTGVNTEAFF
TGTGCCAGCAGCATTTCGACAGGGGTTAACACTGAAGCTTTCTTT
>TRBJ1-2|TRBV18|-|-
CASSLNGVYGYTF
TGTGCCAGCTCACTCAACGGGGTCTATGGCTACACCTTC
>TRBJ2-1|TRBV7-8|-|-
CASSAQPQISSYNEQFF
TGTGCCAGCAGCGCCCAACCACAGATAAGCTCCTACAATGAGCAGTTCTTC
>TRBJ2-1|TRBV7-3|TRBD2|-
CASSRDGTSYYNEQFF
TGTGCCAGCAGCCGCGACGGGACTAGCTATTACAATGAGCAGTTCTTC
>TRBJ2-3|TRBV5-1|-|-
CASSLMGAEADTQYF
TGCGCCAGCAGCTTGATGGGGGCCGAGGCAGATACGCAGTATTTT
>TRBJ2-7|TRBV4-3|-|-
CASSQDQSYEQYF
TGCGCCAGCAGCCAAGATCAATCCTACGAGCAGTACTTC
>TRBJ2-5|TRBV9|-|-
CASSRLSGGRETQYF
TGTGCCAGCAGCCGCCTTTCAGGGGGGCGGGAGACCCAGTACTTC
>TRBJ2-1|TRBV7-2|TRBD1|-
CASSPLRDRGNGEQFF
TGTGCCAGCAGCCCCCTACGGGACAGGGGGAACGGTGAGCAGTTCTTC
>TRBJ2-1|TRBV5-1|TRBD1|-
CASSLQDRVDNEQFF
TGCGCCAGCAGCCTCCAGGACAGGGTGGATAATGAGCAGTTCTTC